The rows below give T cell receptor beta chains drawn from one sample of a study of T-cell memory formation after mild COVID-19. Each CDR3 protein gets one entry after TCRdb re-called the 5' RACE reads with MiXCR. The sample lists roughly 600,000 distinct CDR3 sequences, roughly 17% occurring once. What was sequenced was PBMCs or a T cell subset sorted from them (not recorded which). The origin of the receptors is an adult woman who had mild COVID-19 (a few samples of this study predate the infection). Cell type and time point are not known. CDR3s include the opening cysteine and the closing phenylalanine or tryptophan. Fields, in order: V gene, J gene, CDR3 protein.

TRBV29-1	TRBJ2-1	CSVDVGAGYYNEQFF
TRBV20-1	TRBJ2-2	CSAQSSGGITWNTGELFF
TRBV5-1	TRBJ2-3	CASSFLGLAVSTDTQYF
TRBV7-2	TRBJ1-2	CASSLVVGTGITANYGYTF
TRBV6-2/TRBV6-3	TRBJ2-5	CASSYGTPGETQYF
TRBV12-3/TRBV12-4	TRBJ1-2	CASSLVRPGPDYGYTF
TRBV10-3	TRBJ2-3	CAISHGTSGTDTQYF
TRBV7-3	TRBJ2-1	CASSPNDPRVGSEQFF
TRBV6-6	TRBJ1-4	CASSYSFDRVEEKLFF
TRBV4-2	TRBJ1-6	CASSQGQGNSPLHF
TRBV20-1	TRBJ1-6	CSAPNRVYNSPLHF
TRBV18	TRBJ2-1	CASSQKLNIGQEDNEQFF
TRBV5-6	TRBJ2-7	CASSLQAPTSSWYF
TRBV7-9	TRBJ1-1	CASSLRQGPTRNTEAFF
TRBV7-3	TRBJ2-1	CASSSINNEQFF
TRBV7-3	TRBJ2-2	CASSFGTGLSEKLFF
TRBV19	TRBJ2-1	CASRTGTEYNEQFF
TRBV5-1	TRBJ2-7	CASSPIAGLAGAIYEQYF
TRBV20-1	TRBJ2-5	CSARGRGLAGVETQYF
TRBV20-1	TRBJ1-5	CSAKIQGTPPLTYSNQPQHF
TRBV12-3/TRBV12-4	TRBJ1-5	CASSLGQLNQPQHF